The 23 T cell receptor beta chains below come from one sample, sequenced in a study of T-cell reconstitution after alpha-beta-depleted transplantation in children. Preparation of the TCRbeta library used unique molecular identifiers. TCRdb used MiXCR to reprocess the PCR reads, holding one entry per CDR3 protein. The table lists 450,000 to 550,000 distinct CDR3 sequences, about 10% of them singletons. The sequenced sample was PBMCs, mostly from graft donor cells, obtained 180 days after TCRalphabeta/CD19-depleted stem cell transplant. The receptors derive from a female patient between 2 and 10 years old who had a stem cell transplant for aplastic anemia, so the T cells may come from the graft donor.

This clonotype was seen a handful of times. V usage is TRBV20-1 and J usage is TRBJ1-5; D gene unclear. Germline V CDR1 and CDR2: DFQATT, SNEGSKA (reference sequence). This CDR3 spans 17 amino acids. Trimming removed 4 bases at V and 0 bases at J, with 19 bases between. The CDR3 is CSAKEDPLRYSNQPQHF. CDR3 DNA sequence: TGCAGTGCTAAGGAGGACCCGTTGAGATATAGCAATCAGCCCCAGCATTTT.

The chain recombines TRBV20-1 with TRBJ2-7; 7 nucleotides align to TRBD1. V shed 6 bases, J shed 0 bases, and the junction held 14 bases outside the gene matches. Germline CDR1 DFQATT, CDR2 SNEGSKA (reference sequence). CDR3 length: 16 residues. Here the CDR3 reads CSARAQRQGPSYEQYF. CDR3 sequence (DNA): TGCAGTGCCAGGGCTCAAAGACAGGGACCCTCCTACGAGCAGTACTTC.

This clonotype was seen a few times. The rearrangement uses TRBV4-3 and TRBJ2-1; TRBD2 might be the D (5 bases). The germline CDR1 and CDR2 sequences are LGHNA and YSLEER. The CDR3 is 13 residues long. Trimming took 4 bases from V and 9 from J, leaving 13 bases between them. The CDR3, as DNA: TGCGCCAGCAGCCGACAACTAGTCGCTGAGCAGTTCTTC. It codes for CASSRQLVAEQFF.

This clonotype was detected only a few times. V gene TRBV11-2 combines with J gene TRBJ2-7, with unresolved D. Looked up from germline, CDR1 is SGHAT and CDR2 is FQNNGV. V lost 4 bases and J 1 base, leaving 11 bases between the germline ends. CDR3 length: 14 amino acids. CDR3 nucleotide sequence: TGTGCCAGCAGCTCCGGCCACCTGTCCTACGAGCAGTACGTC. It is translated as CASSSGHLSYEQYV.

This clonotype came up a few times. This sequence joins TRBV29-1 and TRBJ2-7; 7 positions match TRBD2. V was clipped by 4 bases and J by 3 bases; unmatched bases: 12. The CDR3 loop spans 15 amino acids. Germline lookup yields CDR1 SQVTM and CDR2 ANQGSEA. The CDR3 protein is CSVAVGLVTYYEQYF. Here the CDR3 DNA reads TGCAGCGTTGCCGTCGGACTAGTAACATACTACGAGCAGTACTTC.

CDR3 nucleotides: TGTGCCAGCAGCTTCCCGACTAGCGGAGGCACAGATACGCAGTATTTT. Its protein is CASSFPTSGGTDTQYF. V gene TRBV7-2 combines with J gene TRBJ2-3, with 9 bases that match TRBD2. V shed 3 bases and J 1 base; nucleotides not matched to a gene: 5. The CDR3 is 16 amino acids. The germline V gene encodes CDR1 SGHTA and CDR2 FQGNSA.

This clonotype was found a few times. The chain joins TRBV5-1 to TRBJ2-7; D may be TRBD2 (7 bases). Germline CDR1 reads SGHRS; CDR2 reads YFSETQ. The CDR3 has 14 residues. V was pared by 2 bases and J by 4 bases, with 13 bases between. The CDR3 region has the DNA TGCGCCAGCAGCTTCGGGGGGCGTCCATACGAGCAGTACTTC. Protein sequence: CASSFGGRPYEQYF.

The chain employs TRBV7-9 and TRBJ1-2; D is undetermined. The CDR3 runs to 14 residues. Per germline, CDR1 SEHNR and CDR2 FQNEAQ (reference sequence). V was pared by 2 bases and J by 4 bases, with 11 bases between. The CDR3 is CASSLQQPPYGYTF. The CDR3 nucleotides read TGTGCCAGCAGCTTACAACAGCCCCCCTATGGCTACACCTTC.

This clonotype has a handful of counts. V gene TRBV6-1 combines with J gene TRBJ2-2; TRBD2 agrees at 8 bases. This CDR3 has 19 residues. Germline CDR1 and CDR2: MNHNS and SASEGT. V shed 6 bases, J shed 1 base, and the junction held 16 bases outside the gene matches. The CDR3 sequence: CASRPRGGILAENTGELFF. The CDR3, as DNA: TGTGCCAGCAGACCAAGGGGGGGGATACTAGCGGAGAACACCGGGGAGCTGTTTTTT.

This clonotype was detected a few times. V gene TRBV7-2 combines with J gene TRBJ2-3, with no clear D. Trimming pared 5 bases from V and 3 bases from J, leaving 21 bases between. The CDR3 runs to 17 residues. Per the germline V gene, CDR1 is SGHTA and CDR2 is FQGNSA. The CDR3 here is CASSRRASPRSTDTQYF. The CDR3 region has the DNA TGTGCCAGCAGCCGCCGGGCCTCCCCCCGCTCGACAGATACGCAGTATTTT.

J is TRBJ2-1 and V is TRBV11-2; D may be TRBD1 (6 bases). Trimming pared 2 bases from V and 0 bases from J, leaving 17 bases between. The CDR3 totals 18 residues. Germline V lookup: CDR1 SGHAT, CDR2 FQNNGV. The CDR3 sequence is CASSLIALAGASYNEQFF. CDR3 nucleotides: TGTGCCAGCAGCTTAATAGCCCTAGCAGGGGCCTCCTACAATGAGCAGTTCTTC.

This chain uses TRBV6-5 with TRBJ2-3, with D perhaps TRBD1 (6 bases). This CDR3 is 12 amino acids long. V dropped 11 bases and J dropped 7 bases, with 16 bases sitting between them. The germline gives CDR1 MNHEY, CDR2 SVGAGI. The CDR3 DNA sequence: TGTGCCTCCAGGACAGTACTTAATACGCAGTATTTT. Amino acids: CASRTVLNTQYF.

This clonotype came up a few times. The chain couples TRBV10-1 to TRBJ1-2; D uncertain. This CDR3 is built from 13 residues. With 3 bases removed from V and 4 bases from J, the gap between germline ends came to 9 bases. The germline gives CDR1 WNHNN, CDR2 SYGVQD (reference sequence). Here the CDR3 DNA reads TGCGCCAGCAGTGAAGGGATCCTCTATGGCTACACCTTC. Protein sequence: CASSEGILYGYTF.

The CDR3 nucleotides are TGCGCCAGCAGATGGACTAGCGGGAGCCCGAACACCGGGGAGCTGTTTTTT. This encodes CASRWTSGSPNTGELFF. The rearrangement joins TRBV5-1 to TRBJ2-2; 13 nucleotides agree with TRBD2. Germline CDR1 is SGHRS and CDR2 is YFSETQ. J was trimmed by 0 bases and V by 5 bases; bases with no gene match: 4. This CDR3 contains 17 residues.

This chain connects TRBV7-9 to TRBJ2-3; D is perhaps TRBD2 (6 bases). CDR1 and CDR2 from the germline V gene are SEHNR and FQNEAQ (reference sequence). Trimming took off 6 bases at V and 1 base at J, with 14 bases between the two ends. The CDR3 contains 15 residues. For the CDR3, the DNA is TGTGCCAGCAGACGGGACTCGTACCGCACAGATACGCAGTATTTT. This sequence encodes CASRRDSYRTDTQYF.

V gene TRBV12-3 or TRBV12-4 combines with J gene TRBJ2-1; D possibly uses TRBD1 or TRBD2 (7 bases each). CDR3 length equals 17 residues. V lost 5 bases to trimming and J lost 7 bases, with 24 bases between them. CDR3 region: CASSPLPGAGGGNEQFF. The CDR3 nucleotides read TGTGCCAGCAGTCCCCTGCCCGGAGCAGGGGGGGGGAATGAGCAGTTCTTC.

This chain connects TRBV20-1 to TRBJ2-7; tentative D call: TRBD2 (6 bases). V was pared by 3 bases and J by 6 bases, with 18 bases between. There are 14 residues in the CDR3. CDR1 is DFQATT and CDR2 is SNEGSKA in the germline V gene (reference sequence). CDR3 region: CSASDPGGDGEQYF. The DNA for the CDR3 is TGCAGTGCTAGTGACCCTGGAGGGGACGGCGAGCAGTACTTC.

The rearrangement joins TRBV28 to TRBJ2-2; no clear D gene. CDR1 and CDR2 from the germline V gene are MDHEN and SYDVKM. V was shortened by 6 bases and J by 4 bases, with 6 bases between the two germline ends. The CDR3 length is 12 residues. The CDR3 spells CASRSLTGELFF. DNA for the CDR3: TGTGCCAGCAGGAGTCTCACCGGGGAGCTGTTTTTT.

This clonotype was counted ten times or more. The rearrangement joins TRBV12-3 or TRBV12-4 to TRBJ1-5, with no clear D. V shed 6 bases and J shed 5 bases, with 5 bases lying between them. The CDR3 is made up of 11 amino acids. The CDR3 loop is CASSRDQPQHF. In DNA form, the CDR3 reads TGTGCCAGCAGCCGAGATCAGCCCCAGCATTTT.

This clonotype was seen at least ten times. The chain is built from TRBV20-1 and TRBJ2-7, with 10 bases matching TRBD2. Germline trimming cut 2 bases from V and 6 bases from J; bases unmatched to any gene: 4. This CDR3 has 13 residues. Germline loops: CDR1 DFQATT, CDR2 SNEGSKA (reference sequence). The CDR3 loop reads CSARWVAGGEQYF. The CDR3 DNA reads TGCAGTGCTAGATGGGTAGCGGGAGGCGAGCAGTACTTC.

The rearrangement links TRBV5-1 to TRBJ2-5; D is unresolved. Germline CDR1 is SGHRS and CDR2 is YFSETQ. The CDR3 totals 14 residues. Deletions cut 0 bases from V and 2 bases from J, with 8 bases between. Here the CDR3 reads CASSLVVKQETQYF. The CDR3 nucleotides read TGCGCCAGCAGCTTGGTGGTAAAGCAAGAGACCCAGTACTTC.

This clonotype showed up just a few times. The V and J genes are TRBV6-2 or TRBV6-3 and TRBJ2-5, with 9 bases identical to TRBD1. Unmatched junction bases numbered 9, after V lost 2 bases and J lost 5 bases. The CDR3 totals 16 residues. Per germline, CDR1 MNHEY and CDR2 SVGEGT. Here the CDR3 reads CASSYLTGGTGETQYF. CDR3 in DNA: TGTGCCAGCAGTTACCTCACAGGGGGCACGGGGGAGACCCAGTACTTC.

V gene TRBV5-5 combines with J gene TRBJ2-7; TRBD2 matches at 9 bases. V lost 0 bases, J lost 3 bases, and 7 bases stayed unmatched. Germline V lookup: CDR1 SGHKS, CDR2 YYEKEE (reference sequence). The CDR3 has 16 residues. This chain's CDR3 is CASSLGGLASFYEQYF. For the CDR3, the DNA is TGTGCCAGCAGCTTGGGAGGACTAGCGTCGTTCTACGAGCAGTACTTC.